This entry lists 2 T cell receptor beta chains sequenced from one sample in a study of blood T cells in healthy people across ages. Primed by a sample-barcoded 5' primer and a J-beta primer mix, a second PCR proceeded for about 7 to 11 cycles. TCRdb analysed the 5' RACE reads with MiXCR anew, one entry per CDR3 protein. In the table there are about 680,000 distinct CDR3 sequences, 45% to 50% of which are singletons. The sequencing input was blood. The receptor source for this set is a woman aged 60-75 years in good health.

The sample holds a few counts of this clonotype. The chain employs TRBV20-1 and TRBJ2-1; D may be TRBD2 (6 bases). Trimming removed 5 bases at V and 3 bases at J, with 17 bases between. CDR1 DFQATT and CDR2 SNEGSKA come from the germline V gene (reference sequence). The CDR3 sequence is 15 residues long. CDR3 loop: CSAFPPGRGYNEQFF. CDR3 coding DNA: TGCAGTGCTTTCCCCCCCGGGCGGGGCTACAATGAGCAGTTCTTC.

V and J are TRBV2 and TRBJ2-4; 7 bases fit TRBD2. This CDR3 region has 16 residues. Germline assignment: CDR1 SNHLY and CDR2 FYNNEI. Losses at the gene ends were 8 bases for V and 13 bases for J; bases not matched to a gene: 23. The CDR3 sequence: CASVRTPSGRSYGQYF. The CDR3 DNA reads as TGTGCCAGCGTAAGGACTCCTAGCGGCCGTTCCTACGGGCAGTACTTC.